There are many counts of the clone carrying this T cell receptor (beta chain). What it binds is not known. The CDR3 totals 15 residues. Germline assignment: CDR1 SGHRS and CDR2 YFSETQ. V was clipped by 4 bases and J by 5 bases; unmatched bases: 12. A 5'RACE reaction primed in the constant segment made cDNA libraries of TCR alpha and TCR beta, and these carried sample barcodes and UMIs. TCRdb redid the calling of the 5' RACE reads with MiXCR, one entry per CDR3 protein. The sample includes roughly 150,000 distinct CDR3 sequences, around 25% of them seen just once. These data originate in a study of T-cell memory formation after mild COVID-19. Findings and caveats of the study: Researchers report contracting CD4+ clones mostly in CM and EM, with CD8+ clones in EMRA.

The rearrangement joins TRBV5-1 to TRBJ2-7; 7 positions agree with TRBD1. The clonotype comes from an adult woman who had mild COVID-19 (a few samples of this study predate the infection). Cell type and time point are not known. Input material: PBMCs or a T cell subset sorted from them (not recorded which). The CDR3 reads CASSMTGYVTHEQYF. CDR3 DNA: TGCGCCAGCAGCATGACAGGGTATGTCACCCACGAGCAGTACTTC.